These 6 T cell receptor beta chains originate from one sample sequenced in a study of blood T cell repertoires in COVID-19. Assay used: immunoSEQ multiplex PCR; TCRdb lists only in-frame clones, some missing. The data contain 490,000 or so clones, about nine tenths of them seen just once; the ten biggest clones take up 8% to 9.5%. The sample consisted of PBMCs or T cells enriched from blood (not recorded which). Every receptor here comes from a woman in her sixties or seventies who had recovered from COVID-19.

This chain joins TRBV6-5 and TRBJ1-2; no definite D call. Germline loops: CDR1 MNHEY, CDR2 SVGAGI. This CDR3 region has 12 residues. The germline V and J ends were trimmed by 7 bases and 6 bases, with 12 bases remaining between them. The DNA for the CDR3 is TGTGCCAGCACGAGTAATGATAATGGCTACACCTTC. This sequence encodes CASTSNDNGYTF.

This chain joins TRBV10-3 and TRBJ2-2, with TRBD2 as a possible D gene (7 bases). This CDR3 contains 16 residues. Trimming shortened V by 4 bases and J by 4 bases, and 16 bases separated the two germline ends. Germline V gene data show CDR1 as ENHRY and CDR2 as SYGVKD. The CDR3 coding sequence is TGTGCCATCAGTGGTATCGGGGGGCCGGTCACCGGGGAGCTGTTTTTT. Its translation: CAISGIGGPVTGELFF.

The genes are TRBV19 and TRBJ1-2; TRBD1 matches 10 bases. The germline gives CDR1 LNHDA, CDR2 SQIVND (reference sequence). The CDR3 length is 14 residues. With V trimmed by 7 bases and J by 6 bases, 8 bases remained unmatched. The CDR3 bases are TGTGCCAGTACCCCGACAGGGGGCTGGAATGGCTACACCTTC. The encoded protein is CASTPTGGWNGYTF.

This rearrangement joins TRBV6-5 to TRBJ2-7; TRBD1 matches at 8 bases. The germline CDR1 and CDR2 sequences are MNHEY and SVGAGI. The CDR3 consists of 15 residues. The J segment lost 3 bases and the V segment lost 6 bases, leaving 10 bases of the junction unmatched. The CDR3 DNA follows: TGTGCCAGCAGACTAGGAGGAACAGGGGGCTACGAGCAGTACTTC. Its protein is CASRLGGTGGYEQYF.

The chain links TRBV3-1 (or the pseudogene TRBV3-2) to TRBJ2-1, with 7 bases aligning to TRBD1. The junction had 6 bases not matched to a gene; V was cut back by 4 bases and J by 3 bases. From germline, CDR1 is LGHDT and CDR2 YNNKEL (reference sequence). The CDR3 is 15 residues long. The CDR3 region has the DNA TGTGCCAGCAGCCTCGACAGGGTGATCTACAATGAGCAGTTCTTC. It yields the protein CASSLDRVIYNEQFF.

CDR3 nucleotides: TGTGCCAGCAGCCCGGATTCCCGGGCGGGCTATGGCTACACCTTC. Translating it yields CASSPDSRAGYGYTF. The V call is TRBV13, the J call TRBJ1-2; D remains unclear. This CDR3 region has 15 residues. Germline values: CDR1 PRHDT, CDR2 FYEKMQ (reference sequence). With 5 bases removed from V and 4 bases from J, the gap between germline ends came to 17 bases.